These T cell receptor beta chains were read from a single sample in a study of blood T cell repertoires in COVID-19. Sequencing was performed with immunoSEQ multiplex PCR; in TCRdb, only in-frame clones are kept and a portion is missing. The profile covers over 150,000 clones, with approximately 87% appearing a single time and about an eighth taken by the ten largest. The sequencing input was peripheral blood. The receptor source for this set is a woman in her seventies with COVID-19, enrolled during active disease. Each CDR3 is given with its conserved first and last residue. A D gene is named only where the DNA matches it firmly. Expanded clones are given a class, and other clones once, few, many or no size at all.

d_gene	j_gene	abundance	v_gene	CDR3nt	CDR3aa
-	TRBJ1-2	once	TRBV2	TGTGCCAGCAGTGAAGGTCAGGTGTATGGCTACACCTTC	CASSEGQVYGYTF
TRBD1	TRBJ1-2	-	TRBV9	TGTGCCAGCAGCGTACGCGCCGGACAGGGGGCCTCAGGCTACACCTTC	CASSVRAGQGASGYTF
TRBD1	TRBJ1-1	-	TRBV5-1	TGCGCCAGCAGCTTAGGGACAGGGGGCACTGAAGCTTTCTTT	CASSLGTGGTEAFF
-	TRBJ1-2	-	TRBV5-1	TGCGCCAGCAGCCTCCTACCCTCTATTGGGAGAAACTATGGCTACACCTTC	CASSLLPSIGRNYGYTF
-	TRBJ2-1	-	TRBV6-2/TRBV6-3	TGTGCCAGCAGTCAGTCACACGAGCAGTTCTTC	CASSQSHEQFF
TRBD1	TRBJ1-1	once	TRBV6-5	TGTGCCAGCAGGACTACGACAGGGGCCGCTGAAGCTTTCTTT	CASRTTTGAAEAFF
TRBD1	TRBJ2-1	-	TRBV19	TGTGCCGTTTCGGGGACAGGGGTCTACAATGAGCAGTTCTTC	CAVSGTGVYNEQFF
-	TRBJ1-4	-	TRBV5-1	TGCGCCAGCAGCTTCCGGGACTCTAATGAAAAACTGTTTTTT	CASSFRDSNEKLFF
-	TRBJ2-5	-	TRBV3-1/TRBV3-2	TGTGCCAGCAGCCAAGACAGGGTCCAAGAGACCCAGTACTTC	CASSQDRVQETQYF
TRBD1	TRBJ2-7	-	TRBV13	TGTGCCAGCAGCTCCCTAGCGGGACAGGGGGCAAGGGAGCAGTACTTC	CASSSLAGQGAREQYF
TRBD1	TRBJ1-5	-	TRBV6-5	TGTGCCAGCAGTCCGTCCAGGGGGCTGCAGCCCCAGCATTTT	CASSPSRGLQPQHF
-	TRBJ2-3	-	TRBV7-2	TGTGCCAGCAGCTTAGCACAGCGACTAAGCACAGATACGCAGTATTTT	CASSLAQRLSTDTQYF
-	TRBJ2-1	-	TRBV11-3	TGTGCCAGCAGACGTGGGGGGTACAATGAGCAGTTCTTC	CASRRGGYNEQFF
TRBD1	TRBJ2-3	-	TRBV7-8	TGTGCCAGCAGCTTTATCAGGGGGCTTCGCACAGATACGCAGTATTTT	CASSFIRGLRTDTQYF
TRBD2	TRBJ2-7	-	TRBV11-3	TGTGCCAGCAGCGCAGTGGCTAGCGGGAGTTACGAGCAGTACTTC	CASSAVASGSYEQYF
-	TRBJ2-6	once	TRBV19	TGTGCCAGTAGTCAGGGCTTCTTTGGGGCCAACGTCCTGACTTTC	CASSQGFFGANVLTF
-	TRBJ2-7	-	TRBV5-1	TGCGCCAGCAGTCCCGGGACACCCTCCTACGAGCAGTACTTC	CASSPGTPSYEQYF
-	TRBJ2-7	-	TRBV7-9	TGTGCCAGCAGCTTCCCCATGAGCTCCTACGAGCAGTACTTC	CASSFPMSSYEQYF
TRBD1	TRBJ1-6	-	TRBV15	TGTGCCACCAGCAGAGCCGGGGACAGCTATAATTCACCCCTCCACTTT	CATSRAGDSYNSPLHF
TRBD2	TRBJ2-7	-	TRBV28	TGTGCCAGCAATGGGGGGGTTCCATACGAGCAGTACTTC	CASNGGVPYEQYF
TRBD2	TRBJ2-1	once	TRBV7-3	TGTGCCAGCAGTCCTAGCGGGATGAGTGAGCAGTTCTTC	CASSPSGMSEQFF
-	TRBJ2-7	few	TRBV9	TGTGCCAGCAGTTACTACGAGCAGTACTTC	CASSYYEQYF
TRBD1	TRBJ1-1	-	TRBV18	TGTGCCAGCTCAGGGACAGGGGTGAACACTGAAGCTTTCTTT	CASSGTGVNTEAFF
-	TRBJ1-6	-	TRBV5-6	TGTGCCAGCAGCTCAGGGGCGGCTAATTCACCCCTCCACTTT	CASSSGAANSPLHF
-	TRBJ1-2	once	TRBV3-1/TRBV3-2	TGTGCCAGCAGCCAAGAACTGATGTCTTATGGCTACACCTTC	CASSQELMSYGYTF
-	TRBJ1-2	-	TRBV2	TGTGCCAGCAGGCAAGGACTTGCGCGAGGCTACACCTTC	CASRQGLARGYTF
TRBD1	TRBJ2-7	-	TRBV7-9	TGTGCCAGCAGCTTGGACAGGACCTACGAGCAGTACTTC	CASSLDRTYEQYF
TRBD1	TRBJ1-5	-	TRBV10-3	TGTGCCATCAGTGAACAGGGGGCCGATCAGCCCCAGCATTTT	CAISEQGADQPQHF
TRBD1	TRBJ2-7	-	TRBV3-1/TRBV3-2	TGTGCCAGCAGCCAAGGGGACAGGGGGCGGGTAAAGTACGAGCAGTACTTC	CASSQGDRGRVKYEQYF
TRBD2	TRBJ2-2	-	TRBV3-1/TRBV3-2	TGTGCCAGCAGCCAAGGGGTAGCGGGAGACACCGGGGAGCTGTTTTTT	CASSQGVAGDTGELFF
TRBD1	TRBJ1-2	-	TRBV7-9	TGTGCCAGCAGCTTAGGCGGACAGGGGGCGATTGGCTACACCTTC	CASSLGGQGAIGYTF